These 11 T cell receptor beta chains were all obtained from the same sample, sequenced in a study of cytomegalovirus exposure and HLA in healthy donors (dated by TCRdb to 2015 to 2018). Libraries were prepared through the immunoSEQ multiplex PCR assay. The multiplex PCR relied on a mix of 60 forward primers for TCR Vbeta segments and 13 reverse primers for TCR Jbeta segments. TCRdb provides this immuneACCESS table in a form limited to in-frame rearrangements. Some clones are lacking; in checked studies, under half of them reflect an unresolved V gene, and why the rest are absent is not known. The sample records about 130,000 clones, around 72% of which are singletons. 4.3% of the sample goes to the ten largest clones. Sequencing was carried out using PBMCs. The receptors were sampled from a man aged 18 to 29 in good health and CMV-seropositive.

The chain carries TRBV15 and TRBJ1-1; D is ambiguous. Germline V lookup: CDR1 LNHNV, CDR2 YYDKDF (reference sequence). The V end was cut by 0 bases, the J end by 10 bases, with 12 bases between. CDR3 size: 13 residues. CDR3 loop: CATSRDGIAGAFF. CDR3 sequence (DNA): TGTGCCACCAGCAGAGATGGGATCGCGGGAGCTTTCTTT.

The rearrangement uses TRBV18 and TRBJ1-2; 10 positions agree with TRBD1. The germline V gene encodes CDR1 KGHSH and CDR2 LQKENI. The CDR3 extends over 18 amino acids. The ends lost 6 bases at V and 2 bases at J; junction bases unmatched: 15. The CDR3 nucleotides are TGTGCCAGCTCCTTTAGCGGACAGGGGGACGGAGGAAACTATGGCTACACCTTC. This translates into CASSFSGQGDGGNYGYTF.

V gene TRBV9 combines with J gene TRBJ2-1; D perhaps matches TRBD2 (7 bases). The CDR3 sequence is 15 residues long. The ends were cut back, 3 bases at V and 3 bases at J, with 13 bases in the middle. Germline assignment: CDR1 SGDLS and CDR2 YYNGEE. The CDR3 here is CASSGGGGGYNEQFF. CDR3 sequence (DNA): TGTGCCAGCAGCGGCGGGGGCGGGGGCTACAATGAGCAGTTCTTC.

The gene calls are TRBV28 and TRBJ1-1, with D possibly matching TRBD1 (5 bases). This CDR3 contains 15 residues. The V and J ends lost 10 bases and 6 bases respectively, with 24 bases between them. CDR1 and CDR2 from the germline V gene are MDHEN and SYDVKM. The CDR3 region is CATQGSRRASAEAFF. DNA for the CDR3: TGTGCCACCCAGGGATCTCGAAGGGCGAGCGCTGAAGCTTTCTTT.

This sequence joins TRBV19 and TRBJ2-5; the D is unclear. CDR3 length: 13 amino acids. V was trimmed by 3 bases and J by 5 bases, leaving 10 bases between them. Germline assignment: CDR1 LNHDA and CDR2 SQIVND (reference sequence). The CDR3 protein is CASSIILRETQYF. CDR3 nucleotides: TGTGCCAGTAGTATTATCCTGCGGGAGACCCAGTACTTC.

The chain employs TRBV6-5 and TRBJ2-1, with D uncertain. Trimming took off 2 bases at V and 5 bases at J, with 13 bases between the two ends. This CDR3 is 15 amino acids long. Germline V gene sequence: CDR1 MNHEY, CDR2 SVGAGI. The CDR3, as DNA: TGTGCCAGCAGTTACCGGCAGGATTTTCACAATGAGCAGTTCTTC. Protein: CASSYRQDFHNEQFF.

This clone has a handful of counts. The rearrangement joins TRBV5-1 to TRBJ2-1, with TRBD2 identical over 9 bases. Germline CDR1 and CDR2: SGHRS and YFSETQ. This CDR3 comprises 16 residues. The V and J ends lost 1 base and 4 bases, in that order; junction bases with no gene match: 6. The CDR3 sequence is CASSLWKLAGYNEQFF. CDR3 in DNA: TGCGCCAGCAGCTTGTGGAAACTAGCGGGTTACAATGAGCAGTTCTTC.

V gene TRBV5-1 combines with J gene TRBJ2-3; D is possibly TRBD2 (5 bases). Germline loops: CDR1 SGHRS, CDR2 YFSETQ. This CDR3 is built from 15 residues. V was pared by 0 bases and J by 5 bases, with 13 bases between. CDR3 coding DNA: TGCGCCAGCAGCTTGGTCCCGACTAAGGAAGATACGCAGTATTTT. Protein product: CASSLVPTKEDTQYF.

V usage is TRBV28 and J usage is TRBJ2-1; 9 bases match TRBD2. The CDR3 sequence is 15 residues long. The germline CDR1 and CDR2 sequences are MDHEN and SYDVKM. V was pared by 4 bases and J by 5 bases, with 6 bases of the junction left unmatched. The CDR3 sequence: CASSSRLAVHNEQFF. The CDR3 DNA reads as TGTGCCAGCAGTTCCCGACTAGCGGTACACAATGAGCAGTTCTTC. Based on the CDR3 plus reference TRBV28 and TRBJ2-1, the full variable domain is DVKVTQSSRYLVKRTGEKVFLECVQDMDHENMFWYRQDPGLGLRLIYFSYDVKMKEKGDIPEGYSVSREKKERFSLILESASTNQTSMYLCASSSRLAVHNEQFFGPGTRLTVL.

This chain uses TRBV1 with TRBJ2-1; the DNA was not used to check the table's D call, TRBD2. TRBV1 represents a pseudogene. The CDR3 covers 19 residues. CDR3 sequence: CTSSQVRGLAGVNWNEQFF. The CDR3 DNA reads TGCACCAGCAGCCAAGTGAGGGGACTAGCGGGAGTGAACTGGAATGAGCAGTTCTTC.

Remarks on this clone: At one end the junction does not follow the germline gene, possibly because of a read error. The CDR3 nucleotides read TGTGCCTGCAGTAGGGCCGAGGGAATGAACACTGAAGCTTTCTTT. Residues: CACSRAEGMNTEAFF. The V and J genes are TRBV6-1 and TRBJ1-1; unclear D gene. This CDR3 is 15 amino acids long. The V gene's germline CDR1 is MNHNS and CDR2 SASEGT.